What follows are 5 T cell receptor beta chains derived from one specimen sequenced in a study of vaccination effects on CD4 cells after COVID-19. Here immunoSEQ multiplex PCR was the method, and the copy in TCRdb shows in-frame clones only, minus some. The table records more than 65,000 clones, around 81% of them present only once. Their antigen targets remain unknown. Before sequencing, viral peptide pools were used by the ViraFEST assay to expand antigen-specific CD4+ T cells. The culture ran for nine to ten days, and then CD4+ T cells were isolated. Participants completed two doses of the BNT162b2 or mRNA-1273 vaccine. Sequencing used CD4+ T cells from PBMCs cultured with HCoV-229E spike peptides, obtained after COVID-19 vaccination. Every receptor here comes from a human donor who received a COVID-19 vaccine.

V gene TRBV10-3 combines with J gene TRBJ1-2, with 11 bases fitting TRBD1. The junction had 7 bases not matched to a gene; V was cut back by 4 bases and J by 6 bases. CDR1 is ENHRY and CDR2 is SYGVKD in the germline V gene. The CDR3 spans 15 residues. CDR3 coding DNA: TGTGCCATCAGTGTTCCGGGACAGGGGGTACATGGCTACACCTTC. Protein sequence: CAISVPGQGVHGYTF.

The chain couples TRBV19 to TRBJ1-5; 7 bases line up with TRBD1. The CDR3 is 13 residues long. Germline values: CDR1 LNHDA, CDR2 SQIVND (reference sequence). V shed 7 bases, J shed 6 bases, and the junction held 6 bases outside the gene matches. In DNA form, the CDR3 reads TGTGCCAGTAAATCAGGGGGGATTCAGCCCCAGCATTTT. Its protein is CASKSGGIQPQHF.

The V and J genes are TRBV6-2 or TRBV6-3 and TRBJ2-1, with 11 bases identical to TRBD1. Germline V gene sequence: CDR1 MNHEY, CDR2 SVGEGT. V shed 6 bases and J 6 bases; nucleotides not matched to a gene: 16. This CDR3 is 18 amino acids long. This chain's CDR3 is CASSSIRDLDRGRNEQFF. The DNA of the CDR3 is TGTGCCAGCAGCTCCATCCGGGATTTGGACAGGGGGCGCAATGAGCAGTTCTTC.

The CDR3 reads CASSPGYSGGPYNEQFF. DNA for the CDR3: TGTGCCAGCAGCCCGGGCTATAGCGGGGGCCCGTACAATGAGCAGTTCTTC. The chain combines TRBV5-6 with TRBJ2-1; 9 bases are a match to TRBD2. This CDR3 spans 17 amino acids. V dropped 4 bases and J dropped 4; count of bases not matched to a gene: 12. Germline CDR1 and CDR2: SGHDT and YYEEEE. The full variable domain, completed using reference TRBV5-6 and TRBJ2-1, is DAGVTQSPTHLIKTRGQQVTLRCSPKSGHDTVSWYQQALGQGPQFIFQYYEEEERQRGNFPDRFSGHQFPNYSSELNVNALLLGDSALYLCASSPGYSGGPYNEQFFGPGTRLTVL.

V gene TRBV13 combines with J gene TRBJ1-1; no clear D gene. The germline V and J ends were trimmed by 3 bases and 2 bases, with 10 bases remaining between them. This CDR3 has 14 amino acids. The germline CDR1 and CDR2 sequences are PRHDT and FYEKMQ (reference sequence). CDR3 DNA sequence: TGTGCCAGCAGCTTTAAAGATTTTAACACTGAAGCTTTCTTT. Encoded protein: CASSFKDFNTEAFF. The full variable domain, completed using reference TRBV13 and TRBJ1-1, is AAGVIQSPRHLIKEKRETATLKCYPIPRHDTVYWYQQGPGQDPQFLISFYEKMQSDKGSIPDRFSAQQFSDYHSELNMSSLELGDSALYFCASSFKDFNTEAFFGQGTRLTVV.